This TCR beta chain was sequenced in a study of OX40 agonist ivuxolimab in advanced cancers. Background on the study: Given to patients was ivuxolimab, an agonistic anti-OX40 (CD134) antibody.

Here immunoSEQ multiplex PCR was the method, and the copy in TCRdb shows in-frame clones only, minus some. The repertoire holds 55,000 to 70,000 clones, 86% seen once, with 2.6% in the top ten. This clone has more than one count but fewer than ten. Its specificity is unknown. V gave up 5 bases and J gave up 4 bases; unmatched junction bases: 8. Germline V gene lookup returns CDR1 SGHTA and CDR2 FQGNSA. This CDR3 is built from 15 residues. Overall study results and limits: On average, CD8+ T cells had more expanded clones than CD4+.

Patients were ineligible given autoimmune disease history or systemic immunosuppression. The sequencing used CD4+ or CD8+ T cells sorted from blood, collected in a trial of the OX40 agonist ivuxolimab. V usage is TRBV7-2 and J usage is TRBJ2-3; 8 nucleotides line up with TRBD1. The TCR sequence derives from an adult with an advanced solid tumor such as melanoma, head and neck, liver or kidney cancer. Written as DNA, the CDR3 is TGTGCCAGCAGCGCCCCGGACAGGGTCGCAGATACGCAGTATTTT. This codes for CASSAPDRVADTQYF.